This T cell receptor (beta chain) comes out of a study of PD-1 blockade in mismatch repair-deficient tumors. General study results and limits: Rapid post-treatment expansion, then contraction, generally preceding radiologic response, marked tumor-resident clones.

In regard to this clone: Its antigen remains unidentified.

The CDR3 has 14 amino acids. After removal of 3 bases from V and 5 bases from J, the junction contained 2 bases not matched to a gene. CDR1 is MNHNY and CDR2 is SVGAGI in the germline V gene (reference sequence). Sequencing used immunoSEQ multiplex PCR; TCRdb keeps in-frame clones, though not all of them. The sample records about 68,000 clones, almost 80% being singletons. PCR or immunohistochemistry showed mismatch repair deficiency in every enrolled patient. This sequence joins TRBV6-6 and TRBJ1-5; 9 nucleotides agree with TRBD1. This receptor was obtained from an adult with mismatch repair-deficient cancer. Sequenced here: peripheral blood, sampled 2 weeks after starting pembrolizumab. The DNA of the CDR3 is TGTGCCAGCAGTTATCGACAGGGGGATCAGCCCCAGCATTTT. This sequence encodes CASSYRQGDQPQHF.